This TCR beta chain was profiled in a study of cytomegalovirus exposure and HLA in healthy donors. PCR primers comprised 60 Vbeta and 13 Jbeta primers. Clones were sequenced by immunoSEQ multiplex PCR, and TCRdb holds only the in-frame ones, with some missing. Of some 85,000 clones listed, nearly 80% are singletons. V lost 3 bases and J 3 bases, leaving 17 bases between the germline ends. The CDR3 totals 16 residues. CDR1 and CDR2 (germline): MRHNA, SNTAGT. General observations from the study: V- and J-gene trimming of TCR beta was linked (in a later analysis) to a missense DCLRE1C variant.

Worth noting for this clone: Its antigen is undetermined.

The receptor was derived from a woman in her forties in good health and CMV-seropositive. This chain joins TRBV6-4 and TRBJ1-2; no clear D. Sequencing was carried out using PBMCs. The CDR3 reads CASSEHGSSWDYGYTF. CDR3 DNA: TGTGCCAGCAGTGAGCACGGGTCTTCCTGGGACTATGGCTACACCTTC.